This T cell receptor beta chain was captured by sequencing in a study of blood T cell repertoires in COVID-19. As for the study in general: Samples of COVID-19 (acute and convalescent) were obtained from the United States, Italy and Spain. The cDNA or gDNA used as material had been derived from T cells, B-cell-depleted T cells, or PBMCs.

V shed 3 bases, J shed 0 bases, and the junction held 9 bases outside the gene matches. The CDR3 has 19 residues. CDR1 and CDR2 from the germline V gene are LGHNA and YSLEER. Seattle patients were enrolled during active infection and followed longitudinally. In the original workflow: Estimation of nucleated cell counts relied on the amplification of reference gene primers. Measured with immunoSEQ multiplex PCR; TCRdb has only the in-frame clones, and not every one. The DNA was the basis for D and trimming; V, J and clone size are from that table. The sample contains 100,000 to 150,000 clones, 60% to 80% of which appear only once.

This TCR derives from an elderly man with COVID-19, enrolled during active disease. The rearrangement uses TRBV4-3 and TRBJ2-6; 9 bases agree with TRBD1. The specimen sequenced was peripheral blood. CDR3 sequence (DNA): TGCGCCAGCAGCCACCGAGCCGGACAGGGGTTCTCTGGGGCCAACGTCCTGACTTTC. This codes for CASSHRAGQGFSGANVLTF.